The entry that follows covers one TCR beta chain sequence. Its antigen is as yet unknown. Healthy bone marrow donors supplied every sample. Germline CDR1 and CDR2: MNHEY and SVGAGI. Trimming cost V 5 bases and J 2 bases, with 11 bases left between them. This CDR3 is 14 amino acids long. Amplification used 60 Vbeta primers and 13 Jbeta primers. Per the original data handling: Later reanalysis found 70 million to 95 million unique TCR beta chains, around 11 million of them shared. Data came from immunoSEQ multiplex PCR; TCRdb stores just in-frame clones and leaves some out. V and J calls and clone size follow that table, whereas D and trimming were derived from the DNA. This table has some 100,000 clones, more than 80% appearing once. The record originates from a study of cytomegalovirus exposure and HLA in healthy donors. Study-level results: The CMV antigen specificity of a few CMV-associated chains was confirmed through in vitro analysis. Previously analyzed data showed that most TCR beta V segments were productive at a frequency of about 90% or about 30%.

The clonotype comes from a man aged 25 to 40 in good health and CMV-seronegative. Material for sequencing was PBMCs. The genes are TRBV6-5 and TRBJ2-3; D perhaps matches TRBD2 (5 bases). The CDR3 loop is CASSQRLVTDTQYF. Written as DNA, the CDR3 is TGTGCCAGCAGTCAGCGGTTAGTCACAGATACGCAGTATTTT.